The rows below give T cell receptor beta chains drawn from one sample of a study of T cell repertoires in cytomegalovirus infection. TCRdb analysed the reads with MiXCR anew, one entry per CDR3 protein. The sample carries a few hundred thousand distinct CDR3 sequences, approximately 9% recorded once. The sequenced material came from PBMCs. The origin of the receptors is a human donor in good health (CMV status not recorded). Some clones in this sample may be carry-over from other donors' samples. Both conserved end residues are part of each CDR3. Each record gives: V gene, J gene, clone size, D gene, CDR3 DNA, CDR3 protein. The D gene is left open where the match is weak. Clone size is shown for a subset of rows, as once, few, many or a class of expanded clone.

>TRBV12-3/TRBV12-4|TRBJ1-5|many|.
TGTGCCAGCAGTTTCCCAGGGCATCGCAATCAGCCCCAGCATTTT
CASSFPGHRNQPQHF
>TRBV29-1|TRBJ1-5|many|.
TGCAGCGTTGCCACGGGGCAGGGTTGGAATCAGCCCCAGCATTTT
CSVATGQGWNQPQHF
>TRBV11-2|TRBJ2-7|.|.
TGTGCCAGCAGCTTAGCCCCGGGACGCAGGACCGAGACTAGTCGACCCTACGAGCAGTACTTC
CASSLAPGRRTETSRPYEQYF
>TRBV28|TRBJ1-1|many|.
TGTGCCAGCAGTTTATCGACTCCGAACACTGAAGCTTTCTTT
CASSLSTPNTEAFF
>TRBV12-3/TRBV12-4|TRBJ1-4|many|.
TGTGCCAGCAGTTCCCGGGGGTGGGCTGGGAAACTGTTTTTT
CASSSRGWAGKLFF
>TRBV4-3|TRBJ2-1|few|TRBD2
TGCGCCAGCAGCCCTAGCGGGGGGGCCGGTGAGCAGTTCTTC
CASSPSGGAGEQFF
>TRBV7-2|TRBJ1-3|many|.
TGTGCCAGCACCCCCCAGGGAAACACCATATATTTT
CASTPQGNTIYF
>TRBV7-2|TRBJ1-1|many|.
TGTGCCAGCAGTCTCAAAGGGTCAACTGAAGCTTTCTTT
CASSLKGSTEAFF
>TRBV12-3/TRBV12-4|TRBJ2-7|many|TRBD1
TGTGCCAGCAGTTTATCGAGGGGGCGATCCTACGAGCAGTACTTC
CASSLSRGRSYEQYF
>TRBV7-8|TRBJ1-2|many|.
TGTGCCAGCAGCCTCGGAACAGGAGGGGCAGGATCCTATGGCTACACCTTC
CASSLGTGGAGSYGYTF
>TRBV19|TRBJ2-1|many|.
TGTGCCAGTAGTCCTCCGAGTCACTCGGGTGAGCAGTTCTTC
CASSPPSHSGEQFF
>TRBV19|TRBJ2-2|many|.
TGTGCCAGTAGTATAGTGCAGGGGAGCACCGGGGAGCTGTTTTTT
CASSIVQGSTGELFF
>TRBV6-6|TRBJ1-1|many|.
TGTGCCAGTGTGGAGAACAGGGTCAACACTGAAGCTTTCTTT
CASVENRVNTEAFF
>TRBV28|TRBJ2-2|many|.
TGTGCCAGCAGTGTCGGAGGGGCCGGCACCGGGGAGCTGTTTTTT
CASSVGGAGTGELFF
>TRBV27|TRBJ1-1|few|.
TGTGCCAGCAGCCCACTGGGGAGTCTGCCTGAAGCTTTCTTT
CASSPLGSLPEAFF
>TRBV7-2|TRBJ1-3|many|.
TGTGCCAGCACTTCCCTGACAGGCTGGGGAAACACCATATATTTT
CASTSLTGWGNTIYF
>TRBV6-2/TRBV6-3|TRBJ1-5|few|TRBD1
TGTGCCAGCAGTTACGGACAGGCCCGTCAGCCCCAGCATTTT
CASSYGQARQPQHF
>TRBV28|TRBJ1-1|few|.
TGTGCCAGCAGTCATCTGGTTGGCAGTGAAGCTTTCTTT
CASSHLVGSEAFF
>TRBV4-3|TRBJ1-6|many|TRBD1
TGCGCCAGCAGCCACGTGGACAGGGGATCACCCCTCCACTTT
CASSHVDRGSPLHF
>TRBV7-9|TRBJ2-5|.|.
TGTGCCAGCAGCTTTCTCTTAGGTCAAGAGACCCAGTACTTC
CASSFLLGQETQYF
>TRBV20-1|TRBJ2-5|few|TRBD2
TGCAGTGCTAGGACTAGCGGGAAAGAGACCCAGTACTTC
CSARTSGKETQYF
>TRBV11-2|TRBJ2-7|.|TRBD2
TGTGCCAGCAGCTTAGGGGGACTAGCGGGGGGGCACAGCTACGAGCAGTACTTC
CASSLGGLAGGHSYEQYF
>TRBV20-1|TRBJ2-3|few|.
TGCAGTGCTAGAGATTGGCAGGGGAGCACAGATACGCAGTATTTT
CSARDWQGSTDTQYF
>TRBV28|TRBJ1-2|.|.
TGTGCCAGCAGCACCTTAGGCTATGGCTACACCTTC
CASSTLGYGYTF
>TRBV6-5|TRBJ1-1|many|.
TGTGCCAGCAGTTACCGTGGGGTGGGTGGAGCTTTCTTT
CASSYRGVGGAFF
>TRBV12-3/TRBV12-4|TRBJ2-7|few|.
TGTGCCAGCAGTTCCGACGGGGCCGCCTACGAGCAGTACTTC
CASSSDGAAYEQYF
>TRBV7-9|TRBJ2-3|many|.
TGTGCCAGCAGCACACCTGGGAGCACAGATACGCAGTATTTT
CASSTPGSTDTQYF
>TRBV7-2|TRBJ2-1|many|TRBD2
TGTGCCAGCACCGAAACTAGCGGGTTCTACAATGAGCAGTTCTTC
CASTETSGFYNEQFF
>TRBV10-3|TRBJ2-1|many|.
TGTGCCATCAGTGAGTCACAGGGTTTTTTGAATGAGCAGTTCTTC
CAISESQGFLNEQFF
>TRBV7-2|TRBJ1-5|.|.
TGTGCCAGCAGCTTCTGGCCCAATCAGCCCCAGCATTTT
CASSFWPNQPQHF
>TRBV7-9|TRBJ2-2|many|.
TGTGCCAGCAGCACCAGCGGCCGTGTGAACACCGGGGAGCTGTTTTTT
CASSTSGRVNTGELFF